One and the same sample provided the 17 T cell receptor beta chains below, sequenced in a study of blood T cell repertoires in COVID-19. The method was immunoSEQ multiplex PCR; TCRdb's version includes in-frame clones alone and lacks a portion of them. Found here are around 150,000 clones, 80% of them singletons; the top ten hold over 4%. Sequencing input: peripheral blood. The receptors come from a woman between 45 and 60 years old with acute or convalescent COVID-19.

The chain links TRBV9 to TRBJ1-2; D gene ambiguous. CDR3 size: 15 residues. Trimming pared 0 bases from V and 0 bases from J, leaving 9 bases between. The germline V gene encodes CDR1 SGDLS and CDR2 YYNGEE. The CDR3 DNA follows: TGTGCCAGCAGCGTAGCCGGTACCTCTAACTATGGCTACACCTTC. Translated: CASSVAGTSNYGYTF.

This clone turned up a few times. This chain links TRBV4-3 with TRBJ2-7, with D possibly TRBD2 on 5 matching bases. Per the germline V gene, CDR1 is LGHNA and CDR2 is YSLEER. The CDR3 length is 16 residues. Trimming cost V 0 bases and J 7 bases, with 19 bases left between them. CDR3 bases: TGCGCCAGCAGCCAAGACTGGGGATCGATCGAGCGGGAGCAGTACTTC. Protein: CASSQDWGSIEREQYF.

The V gene is TRBV7-9, the J gene TRBJ1-1; D not resolved. The CDR3 is 14 amino acids. V was trimmed by 5 bases and J by 1 base, leaving 11 bases between them. Per the germline V gene, CDR1 is SEHNR and CDR2 is FQNEAQ (reference sequence). The CDR3 loop is CASSTVLGNTEAFF. The CDR3 DNA reads as TGTGCCAGCAGCACGGTACTAGGGAACACTGAAGCTTTCTTT.

This rearrangement joins TRBV9 to TRBJ2-3; 10 nucleotides agree with TRBD2. CDR1 SGDLS and CDR2 YYNGEE come from the germline V gene. V trimming: 2 bases; J trimming: 5 bases; junction bases outside the gene matches: 5. The CDR3 is made up of 15 amino acids. In nucleotides, the CDR3 is TGTGCCAGCAGCGTGGGGACTAGCGTCGAAGATACGCAGTATTTT. Amino acids: CASSVGTSVEDTQYF.

The chain links TRBV18 to TRBJ1-3, with no clear D. CDR1 is KGHSH and CDR2 is LQKENI in the germline V gene. This CDR3 has 15 amino acids. V was trimmed by 4 bases and J by 1 base, leaving 11 bases between them. The CDR3: CASSLAVSSGNTIYF. Written as DNA, the CDR3 is TGTGCCAGCTCACTGGCAGTCTCATCTGGAAACACCATATATTTT.

The gene calls are TRBV7-9 and TRBJ1-2; D is possibly TRBD1 (5 bases). V lost 4 bases and J lost 4, with 19 bases in between. This CDR3 is built from 16 residues. CDR1 and CDR2 from the germline V gene are SEHNR and FQNEAQ (reference sequence). The CDR3: CASSSGGMGERYGYTF. CDR3 in DNA: TGTGCCAGCAGCTCCGGAGGGATGGGGGAACGCTATGGCTACACCTTC.

The J gene is TRBJ2-7, the V gene TRBV6-5, with D possibly matching TRBD1 (5 bases). The ends were cut back, 7 bases at V and 6 bases at J, with 10 bases in the middle. This CDR3 spans 11 amino acids. Per germline, CDR1 MNHEY and CDR2 SVGAGI. The CDR3 region is CASIQGSEQYF. DNA for the CDR3: TGTGCCAGCATTCAGGGATCCGAGCAGTACTTC.

The chain carries TRBV19 and TRBJ1-1; D may be TRBD1 (6 bases). Germline CDR1 and CDR2: LNHDA and SQIVND (reference sequence). V was pared by 7 bases and J by 4 bases, with 16 bases between. CDR3 length: 14 amino acids. Here the CDR3 reads CASTGSGGSTEAFF. The CDR3 DNA is TGTGCCAGTACCGGTAGTGGGGGCAGCACTGAAGCTTTCTTT.

CDR3 sequence (DNA): TGTGCCAGCCAGGGGGTTGGAGATACGCAGTATTTT. Protein: CASQGVGDTQYF. The chain carries TRBV27 and TRBJ2-3, with 7 bases that match TRBD1. The ends lost 8 bases at V and 5 bases at J; junction bases unmatched: 4. The CDR3 runs to 12 residues. Germline lookup yields CDR1 MNHEY and CDR2 SMNVEV (reference sequence).

This chain connects TRBV29-1 to TRBJ2-7; 9 nucleotides line up with TRBD2. The CDR3 is 13 amino acids. In germline, CDR1 is SQVTM, CDR2 ANQGSEA. V lost 6 bases to trimming and J lost 3 bases; unmatched junction nucleotides: 6. The CDR3 loop reads CSVAGSGGYEQYF. The CDR3 DNA reads as TGCAGCGTGGCGGGTAGCGGGGGCTACGAGCAGTACTTC.

The chain links TRBV6-2 or TRBV6-3 to TRBJ1-5; D is possibly TRBD1 (6 bases). CDR1 MNHEY and CDR2 SVGEGT come from the germline V gene. The CDR3 totals 17 residues. Trimming left V 3 bases short and J 0 bases short, with 15 bases between. This chain's CDR3 is CASSYPLTGFSNQPQHF. The CDR3 coding sequence is TGTGCCAGCAGTTATCCGTTGACAGGATTTAGCAATCAGCCCCAGCATTTT.

The chain is built from TRBV18 and TRBJ1-2; D gene unclear. Germline loops: CDR1 KGHSH, CDR2 LQKENI. V shed 1 base and J shed 4 bases, with 4 bases lying between them. There are 12 residues in the CDR3. CDR3 sequence: CASSPQSYGYTF. CDR3 DNA: TGTGCCAGCTCACCACAGAGCTATGGCTACACCTTC.

The rearrangement joins TRBV30 to TRBJ1-2; the D gene is possibly TRBD1 (6 bases). With 3 bases removed from V and 9 bases from J, the gap between germline ends came to 17 bases. The CDR3 contains 13 residues. CDR1 and CDR2 from the germline V gene are GTSNPN and SVGIG (reference sequence). The CDR3 DNA sequence: TGTGCCTGGAGCGAAGACAGGCCCAAAAGCTACACCTTC. This sequence encodes CAWSEDRPKSYTF.

This chain joins TRBV7-6 and TRBJ2-1; tentative D call: TRBD1 (5 bases). The germline V gene encodes CDR1 SGHVS and CDR2 FNYEAQ. The CDR3 contains 12 residues. V lost 0 bases and J 12 bases, leaving 9 bases between the germline ends. The CDR3 loop reads CASSLASTAQFF. For the CDR3, the DNA is TGTGCCAGCAGCTTAGCCTCGACAGCGCAGTTCTTC.

The V call is TRBV28, the J call TRBJ1-2, with D perhaps matching TRBD1 (6 bases). Trimming removed 6 bases at V and 7 bases at J, with 21 bases between. Germline V gene lookup returns CDR1 MDHEN and CDR2 SYDVKM. The CDR3 consists of 15 residues. The DNA of the CDR3 is TGTGCCAGCAGACCCGCCGGGGGGGCCCAGGGTGGCTACACCTTC. This encodes CASRPAGGAQGGYTF.

The chain employs TRBV9 and TRBJ2-5; TRBD2 agrees at 7 bases. V shed 7 bases and J 2 bases; nucleotides not matched to a gene: 8. CDR3 length: 14 amino acids. Germline loops: CDR1 SGDLS, CDR2 YYNGEE. CDR3 DNA: TGTGCCAGCGGCGGGGGAGTATCACAAGAGACCCAGTACTTC. This translates into CASGGGVSQETQYF.

This chain uses TRBV24-1 with TRBJ1-1, with TRBD1 matching over 8 bases. V shed 9 bases and J 3 bases; nucleotides not matched to a gene: 8. The CDR3 covers 14 residues. Germline lookup yields CDR1 KGHDR and CDR2 SFDVKD. The CDR3: CATDDTGGDTEAFF. CDR3 sequence (DNA): TGTGCCACCGACGATACAGGGGGTGACACTGAAGCTTTCTTT.